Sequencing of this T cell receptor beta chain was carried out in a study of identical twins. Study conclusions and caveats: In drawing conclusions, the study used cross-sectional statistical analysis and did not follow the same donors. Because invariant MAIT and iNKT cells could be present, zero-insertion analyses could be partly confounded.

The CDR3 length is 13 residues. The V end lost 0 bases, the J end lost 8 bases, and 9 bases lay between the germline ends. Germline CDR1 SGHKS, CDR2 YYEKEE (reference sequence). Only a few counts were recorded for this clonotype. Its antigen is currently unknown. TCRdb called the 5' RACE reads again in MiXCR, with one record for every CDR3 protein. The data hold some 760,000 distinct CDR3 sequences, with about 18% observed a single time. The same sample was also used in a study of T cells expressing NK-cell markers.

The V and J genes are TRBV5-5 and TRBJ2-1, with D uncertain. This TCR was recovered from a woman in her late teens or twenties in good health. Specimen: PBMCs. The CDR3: CASSLVSPDEQFF. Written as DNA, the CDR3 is TGTGCCAGCAGCTTGGTGAGTCCCGATGAGCAGTTCTTC.